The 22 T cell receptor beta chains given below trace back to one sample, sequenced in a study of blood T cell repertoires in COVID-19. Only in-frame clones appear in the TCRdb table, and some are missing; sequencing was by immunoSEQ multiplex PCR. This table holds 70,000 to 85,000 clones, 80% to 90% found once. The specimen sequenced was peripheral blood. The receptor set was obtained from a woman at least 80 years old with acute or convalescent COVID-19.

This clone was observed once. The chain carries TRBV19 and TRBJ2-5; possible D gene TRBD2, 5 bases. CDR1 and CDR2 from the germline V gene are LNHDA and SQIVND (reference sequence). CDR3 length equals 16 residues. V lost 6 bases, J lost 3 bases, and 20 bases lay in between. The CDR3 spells CASRSSEGAWEETQYF. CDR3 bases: TGTGCCAGTAGATCCTCCGAGGGTGCGTGGGAAGAGACCCAGTACTTC.

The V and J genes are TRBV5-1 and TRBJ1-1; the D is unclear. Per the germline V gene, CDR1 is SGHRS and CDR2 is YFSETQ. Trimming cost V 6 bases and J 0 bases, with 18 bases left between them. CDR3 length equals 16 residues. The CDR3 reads CASTKSGREMNTEAFF. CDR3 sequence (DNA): TGCGCCAGCACAAAGAGCGGGAGGGAGATGAACACTGAAGCTTTCTTT.

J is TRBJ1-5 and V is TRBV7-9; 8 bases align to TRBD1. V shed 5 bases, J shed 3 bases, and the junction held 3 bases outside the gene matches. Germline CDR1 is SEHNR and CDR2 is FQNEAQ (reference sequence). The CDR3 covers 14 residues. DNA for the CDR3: TGTGCCAGCAGCAAGGACAGGGCCAATCAGCCCCAGCATTTT. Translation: CASSKDRANQPQHF.

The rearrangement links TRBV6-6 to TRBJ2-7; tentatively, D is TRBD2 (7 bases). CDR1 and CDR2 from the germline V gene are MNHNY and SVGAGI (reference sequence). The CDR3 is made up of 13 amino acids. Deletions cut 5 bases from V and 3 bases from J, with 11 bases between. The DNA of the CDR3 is TGTGCCAGCAGTGGGGGGGCTTACTACGAGCAGTACTTC. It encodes CASSGGAYYEQYF.

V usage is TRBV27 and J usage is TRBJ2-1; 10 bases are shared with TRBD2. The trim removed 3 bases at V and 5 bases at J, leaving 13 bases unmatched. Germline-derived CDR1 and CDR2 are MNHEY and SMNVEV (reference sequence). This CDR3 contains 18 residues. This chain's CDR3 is CASSFNRLAGGPNNEQFF. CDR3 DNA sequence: TGTGCCAGCAGTTTCAACCGTTTAGCGGGGGGCCCGAACAATGAGCAGTTCTTC.

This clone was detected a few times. The CDR3 reads CASSAEGYGYTF. The CDR3 nucleotides are TGTGCCAGCAGTGCCGAGGGCTATGGCTACACCTTC. This rearrangement joins TRBV28 to TRBJ1-2; D is undetermined. V lost 5 bases, J lost 4 bases, and 8 bases lay in between. The CDR3 sequence is 12 residues long. Germline values: CDR1 MDHEN, CDR2 SYDVKM.

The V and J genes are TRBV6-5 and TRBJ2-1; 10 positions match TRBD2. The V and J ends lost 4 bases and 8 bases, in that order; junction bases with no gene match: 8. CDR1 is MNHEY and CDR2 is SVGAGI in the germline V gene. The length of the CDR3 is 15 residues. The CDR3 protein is CASSSVSGGRYEQFF. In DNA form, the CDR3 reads TGTGCCAGCAGTTCCGTTAGCGGGGGGAGGTATGAGCAGTTCTTC.

The CDR3 spells CASSPGGAGANTIYF. In DNA, the CDR3 is TGTGCCAGCAGCCCAGGGGGCGCGGGAGCAAACACCATATATTTT. The V call is TRBV5-6, the J call TRBJ1-3; 8 bases are a match to TRBD1. The junction had 9 bases not matched to a gene; V was cut back by 4 bases and J by 6 bases. The CDR3 covers 15 residues. The germline CDR1 and CDR2 sequences are SGHDT and YYEEEE.

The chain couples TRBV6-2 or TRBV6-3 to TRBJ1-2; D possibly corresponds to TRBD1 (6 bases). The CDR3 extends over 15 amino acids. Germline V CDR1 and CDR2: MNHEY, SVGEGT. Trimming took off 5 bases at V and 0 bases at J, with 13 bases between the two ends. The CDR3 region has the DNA TGTGCCAGCAGTGCAGGACAGATCACTAACTATGGCTACACCTTC. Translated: CASSAGQITNYGYTF.

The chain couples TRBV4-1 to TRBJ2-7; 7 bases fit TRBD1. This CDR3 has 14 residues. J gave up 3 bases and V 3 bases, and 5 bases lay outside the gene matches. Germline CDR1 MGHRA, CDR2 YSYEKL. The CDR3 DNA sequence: TGCGCCAGCAGCCAGACAGGGTTACGCTACGAGCAGTACTTC. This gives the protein CASSQTGLRYEQYF.

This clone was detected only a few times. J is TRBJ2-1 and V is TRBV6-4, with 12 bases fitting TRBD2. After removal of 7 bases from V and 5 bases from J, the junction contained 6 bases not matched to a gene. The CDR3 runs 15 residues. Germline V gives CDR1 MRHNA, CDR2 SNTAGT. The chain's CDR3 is CASKTSGGPNNEQFF. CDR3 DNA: TGTGCCAGCAAAACTAGCGGGGGGCCCAACAATGAGCAGTTCTTC.

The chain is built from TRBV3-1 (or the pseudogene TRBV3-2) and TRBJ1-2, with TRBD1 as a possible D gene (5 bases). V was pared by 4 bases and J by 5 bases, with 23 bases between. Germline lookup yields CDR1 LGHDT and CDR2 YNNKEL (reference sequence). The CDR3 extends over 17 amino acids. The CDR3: CASSPGTSASAAYGYTF. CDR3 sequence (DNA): TGTGCCAGCAGCCCGGGGACTTCCGCCTCGGCCGCATATGGCTACACCTTC.

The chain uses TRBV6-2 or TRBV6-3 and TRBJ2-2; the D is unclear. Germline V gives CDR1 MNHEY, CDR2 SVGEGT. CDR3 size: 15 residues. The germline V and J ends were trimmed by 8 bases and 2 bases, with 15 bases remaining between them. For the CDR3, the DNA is TGTGCCAGCCGTTCCTTGAGGTTTAACACCGGGGAGCTGTTTTTT. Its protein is CASRSLRFNTGELFF.

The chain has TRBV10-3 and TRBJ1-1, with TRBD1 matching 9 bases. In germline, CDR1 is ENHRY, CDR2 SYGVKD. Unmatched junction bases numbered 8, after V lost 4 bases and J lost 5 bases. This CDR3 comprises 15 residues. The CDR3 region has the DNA TGTGCCATCAGTGGTACCGGGACAGGGTATACTGAAGCTTTCTTT. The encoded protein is CAISGTGTGYTEAFF.

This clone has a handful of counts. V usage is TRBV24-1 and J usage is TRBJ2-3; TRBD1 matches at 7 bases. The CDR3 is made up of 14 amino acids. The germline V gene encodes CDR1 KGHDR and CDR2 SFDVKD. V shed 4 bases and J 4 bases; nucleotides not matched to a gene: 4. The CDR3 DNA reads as TGTGCCACCAGTGAAGCAGGGGGACCAGATACGCAGTATTTT. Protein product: CATSEAGGPDTQYF.

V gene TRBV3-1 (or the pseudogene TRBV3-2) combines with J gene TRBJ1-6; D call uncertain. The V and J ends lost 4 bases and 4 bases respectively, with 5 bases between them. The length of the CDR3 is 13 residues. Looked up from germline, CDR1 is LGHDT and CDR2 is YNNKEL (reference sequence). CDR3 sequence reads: CASSLVYNSPLHF. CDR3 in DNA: TGTGCCAGCAGCCTAGTGTATAATTCACCCCTCCACTTT.

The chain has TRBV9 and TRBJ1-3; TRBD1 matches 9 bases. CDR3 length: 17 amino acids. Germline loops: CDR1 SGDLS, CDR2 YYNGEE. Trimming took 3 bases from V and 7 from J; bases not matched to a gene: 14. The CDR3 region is CASSGGGQGSPGNTIYF. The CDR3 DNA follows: TGTGCCAGCAGCGGAGGGGGACAGGGATCGCCGGGGAACACCATATATTTT.

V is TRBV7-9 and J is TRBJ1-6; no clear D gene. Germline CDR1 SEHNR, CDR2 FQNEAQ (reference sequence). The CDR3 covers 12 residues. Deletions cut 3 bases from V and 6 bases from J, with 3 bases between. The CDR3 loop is CASSFSNSPLHF. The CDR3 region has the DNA TGTGCCAGCAGCTTCAGTAATTCACCCCTCCACTTT.

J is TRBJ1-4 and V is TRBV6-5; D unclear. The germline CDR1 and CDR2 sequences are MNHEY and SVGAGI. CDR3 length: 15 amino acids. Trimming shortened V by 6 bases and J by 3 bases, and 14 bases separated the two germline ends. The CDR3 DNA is TGTGCCAGCAGCTTACCATCGGGAGCTAATGAAAAACTGTTTTTT. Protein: CASSLPSGANEKLFF.

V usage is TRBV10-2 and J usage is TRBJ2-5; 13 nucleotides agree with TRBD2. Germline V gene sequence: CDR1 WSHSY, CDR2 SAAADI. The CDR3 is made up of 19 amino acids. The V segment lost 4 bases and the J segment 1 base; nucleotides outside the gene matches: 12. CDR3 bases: TGCGCCAGCAGTGGATGGGAGGGGACTAGCGGGGTTCGCCAAGAGACCCAGTACTTC. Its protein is CASSGWEGTSGVRQETQYF.

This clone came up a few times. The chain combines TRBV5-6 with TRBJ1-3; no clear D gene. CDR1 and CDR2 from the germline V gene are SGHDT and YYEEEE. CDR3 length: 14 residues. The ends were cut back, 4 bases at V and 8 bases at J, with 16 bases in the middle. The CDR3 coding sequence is TGTGCCAGCAGCCCAAAGACTCATAAGGACACCATATATTTT. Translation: CASSPKTHKDTIYF.

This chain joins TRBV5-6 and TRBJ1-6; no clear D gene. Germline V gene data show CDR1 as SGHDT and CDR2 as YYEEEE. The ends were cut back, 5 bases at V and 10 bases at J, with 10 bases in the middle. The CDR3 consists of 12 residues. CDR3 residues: CASSPTRSPLHF. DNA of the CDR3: TGTGCCAGCAGTCCAACACGATCACCCCTCCACTTT.